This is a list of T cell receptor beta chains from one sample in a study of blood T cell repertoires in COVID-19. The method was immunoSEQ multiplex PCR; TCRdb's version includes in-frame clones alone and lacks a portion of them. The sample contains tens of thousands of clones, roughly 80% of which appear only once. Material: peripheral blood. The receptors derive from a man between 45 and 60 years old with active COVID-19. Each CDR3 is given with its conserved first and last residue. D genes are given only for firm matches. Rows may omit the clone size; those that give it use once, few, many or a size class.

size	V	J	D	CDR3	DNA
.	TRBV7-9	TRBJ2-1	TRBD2	CASSLAGLSYNEQFF	TGTGCCAGCAGCCTAGCGGGCCTCTCCTACAATGAGCAGTTCTTC
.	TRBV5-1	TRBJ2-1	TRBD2	CASSRERGPLYNEQFF	TGCGCCAGCAGTCGAGAGCGGGGACCCCTCTACAATGAGCAGTTCTTC
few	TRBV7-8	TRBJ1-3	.	CASSFMESVSGNTIYF	TGTGCCAGCAGCTTTATGGAGTCAGTCTCTGGAAACACCATATATTTT
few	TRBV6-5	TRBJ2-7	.	CASSYSGGQHPYEQYF	TGTGCCAGCAGTTACTCGGGGGGACAGCATCCGTACGAGCAGTACTTC
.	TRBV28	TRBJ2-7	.	CASSLREGQAKVPQYF	TGTGCCAGCAGTTTAAGGGAGGGACAGGCAAAGGTTCCGCAGTACTTC
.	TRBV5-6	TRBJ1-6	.	CASSRWTADPHSPLHF	TGTGCCAGCAGCCGGTGGACAGCCGATCCCCATTCACCCCTCCACTTT
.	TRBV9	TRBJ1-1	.	CASSDGLNTEAFF	TGTGCCAGCAGCGACGGGTTGAACACTGAAGCTTTCTTT
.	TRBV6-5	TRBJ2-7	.	CASSSFLQGRKNEQYF	TGTGCCAGCAGTTCGTTTCTCCAGGGAAGAAAGAACGAGCAGTACTTC
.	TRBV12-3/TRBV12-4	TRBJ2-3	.	CASSGGGTDTQYF	TGTGCCAGCAGTGGCGGCGGCACAGATACGCAGTATTTT
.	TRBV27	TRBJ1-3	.	CASSPLQGSGNTIYF	TGTGCCAGCAGTCCTCTACAGGGTTCTGGAAACACCATATATTTT
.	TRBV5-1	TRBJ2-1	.	CASSRSIAPLSYNEQFF	TGCGCCAGCAGCAGATCGATAGCACCCCTCTCCTACAATGAGCAGTTCTTC
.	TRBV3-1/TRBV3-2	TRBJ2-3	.	CASSQGQGHTDTQYF	TGTGCCAGCAGCCAAGGTCAGGGGCACACAGATACGCAGTATTTT
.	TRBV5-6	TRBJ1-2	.	CASSPDGTYGYTF	TGTGCCAGCAGCCCGGACGGGACTTATGGCTACACCTTC
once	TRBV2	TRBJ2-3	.	CASSDPGIQDTQYF	TGTGCCAGCAGTGATCCCGGGATTCAAGATACGCAGTATTTT
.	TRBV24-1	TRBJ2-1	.	CATTETGCPKSSYNEQFF	TGTGCCACCACCGAAACAGGGTGCCCCAAGAGCTCCTACAATGAGCAGTTCTTC
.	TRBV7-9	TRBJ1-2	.	CASSLEGQTSYYGYTF	TGTGCCAGCAGCTTAGAAGGCCAGACTAGTTACTATGGCTACACCTTC
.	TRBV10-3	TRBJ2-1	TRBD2	CAIRLGGGSYNEQFF	TGTGCCATCCGCCTCGGCGGGGGGTCCTACAATGAGCAGTTCTTC
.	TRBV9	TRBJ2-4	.	CASSVGSGDIQYF	TGTGCCAGCAGCGTAGGTTCAGGGGACATTCAGTACTTC
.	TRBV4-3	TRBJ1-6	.	CASSHSETTNSPLHF	TGCGCCAGCAGCCACTCAGAGACAACTAATTCACCCCTCCACTTT
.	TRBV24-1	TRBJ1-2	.	CATSDSQGAGLYGYTF	TGTGCCACCAGTGATTCACAGGGCGCGGGCTTATATGGCTACACCTTC
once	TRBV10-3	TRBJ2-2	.	CAISLRALNTGELFF	TGTGCCATCAGTTTGCGGGCCTTAAACACCGGGGAGCTGTTTTTT
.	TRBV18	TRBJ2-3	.	CASSPPSFTDTQYF	TGTGCCAGCTCACCACCTAGCTTTACAGATACGCAGTATTTT
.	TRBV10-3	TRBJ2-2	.	CAISASWGTSSNTGELFF	TGTGCCATCAGTGCCTCATGGGGGACATCAAGTAACACCGGGGAGCTGTTTTTT
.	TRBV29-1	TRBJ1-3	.	CSATSGIAGNTIYF	TGCAGCGCCACCTCGGGTATAGCGGGAAACACCATATATTTT
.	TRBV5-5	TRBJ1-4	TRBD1	CASSLEGQGAEKLFF	TGTGCCAGCAGCTTGGAGGGACAGGGCGCCGAAAAACTGTTTTTT
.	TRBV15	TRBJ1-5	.	CATSRDQSGLNQPQHF	TGTGCCACCAGCAGAGATCAATCTGGGCTCAATCAGCCCCAGCATTTT
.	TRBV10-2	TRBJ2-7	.	CASSESPTGEQYF	TGCGCCAGCAGTGAGTCCCCTACTGGTGAGCAGTACTTC
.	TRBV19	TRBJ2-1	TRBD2	CASSIVLAGEAGNEQFF	TGTGCCAGTAGTATAGTACTAGCGGGGGAGGCTGGGAATGAGCAGTTCTTC
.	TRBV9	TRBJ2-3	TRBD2	CASSVAGGAADTQYF	TGTGCCAGCAGCGTAGCCGGGGGGGCGGCAGATACGCAGTATTTT
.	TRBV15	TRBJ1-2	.	CATSRDRSVSRGYTF	TGTGCCACCAGCAGAGATCGGAGCGTCAGTCGTGGCTACACCTTC
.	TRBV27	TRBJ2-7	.	CASSVQGTEQYF	TGTGCCAGCAGTGTCCAGGGTACCGAGCAGTACTTC
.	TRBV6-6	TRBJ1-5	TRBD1	CASSPRRDRAIGISNQPQHF	TGTGCCAGCAGCCCGCGCCGGGACAGGGCAATCGGTATTAGCAATCAGCCCCAGCATTTT
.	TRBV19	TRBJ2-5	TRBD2	CASSTRLAGVKETQYF	TGTGCCAGTAGTACCCGACTAGCGGGGGTGAAAGAGACCCAGTACTTC